The entry below gives a single T cell receptor beta chain sequence along with its context. This clone was recorded only once. Its specific antigen is unknown. No qualities accompany the bases; no much larger clone lies one base away. Genomic DNA was isolated using the Qiagen DNeasy kit from unsorted PBMCs as well as from negatively selected CD4+ and CD8+ fractions. Amplification of TCR beta CDR3 regions was done by immunoSEQ multiplex PCR with primers that anneal to V and J segments. A synthetic immune receptor repertoire was used to minimize amplification bias, and remaining bias was computationally removed after sequencing. Concerning the study's data processing: Custom Python scripts were used to quantify repertoire diversity as the Shannon entropy index. Unsorted, CD4+ and CD8+ repertoires were analyzed separately, except for combined analyses in which CD4+ and CD8+ sequences were merged in silico. Clonal expansion was defined as at least a 2-fold frequency increase after treatment relative to C1D1, with a pseudocount of 0.5 for undetected baseline clones. Singleton clones were defined as clones with 0 or 1 copy at C1D1, and non-singleton clones were defined as clones with 2 or more copies. Clones expanded in unsorted samples were annotated as CD4+, CD8+ or unknown by matching protein sequences in sorted samples from the same patient. Wilcoxon tests were applied to paired samples to test diversity changes from C1D1 to C4D1. Here the immuneACCESS table is served through TCRdb, limited to in-frame sequences with V and J called. Missing clones are a known gap in these copies; in checked studies unresolved V genes cover under half, and the rest lacks a known reason. D and trimming were read from the DNA, whereas the V and J calls and clone size are those reported in that table. This sample gives about 19,000 clones in total; roughly 83% of them show up just once. The ten top clones hold more than 2.5% of the sample.

This entry is derived from a study of PD-1 blockade in classical Hodgkin lymphoma (TCRdb year 2020). Looking at the study overall: Nivolumab dosing was 3 mg/kg intravenously every 2 weeks, continuing until either disease progression or unacceptable toxicity. The study used CyTOF and TCR beta sequencing to define a peripheral blood immune signature of response to PD-1 blockade in classical Hodgkin lymphoma. Study-wide conclusions, independent of this receptor: Lower diversity was observed in patients in whom nivolumab was started less than 1 year after ASCT, and these patients were excluded from later analyses so that confounding by immune reconstitution would be avoided. The study covered only a single clinical trial cohort, and the causes of the repertoire differences, possibly disease activity or prior therapy, were still not defined. Trial patients achieving complete response had baseline diversity similar to newly diagnosed patients, whereas partial responders and progressors had significantly lower diversity. Baseline TCR diversity was reported to be lower in newly diagnosed patients than in healthy donors and to be lower still in relapsed/refractory patients. By C4D1, a significant rise was seen in CD4+ TCR diversity but not in CD8+ TCR diversity (p=0.0027 vs p=0.16), and the rise was most apparent among complete responders (p=0.02).

This sample's time point label indicates: cycle 4 day 1 (C4D1), after more than five weeks of nivolumab. All trial patients had relapsed after autologous stem cell transplantation, with cohorts A, B and C differing in prior brentuximab vedotin exposure. A Miltenyi CD4+ T cell isolation kit was used for magnetic negative selection to purify CD4+ T cells from thawed PBMCs. The trial cohort included 50 or so patients with relapsed/refractory classical Hodgkin lymphoma, and each patient had a best overall response of complete response, partial response or progressive disease. Trial patients were treated with single-agent nivolumab in the multi-cohort phase II CheckMate 205 trial. Best overall response was determined by an independent review committee according to the 2007 International Working Group response criteria. Trial PBMCs were obtained immediately prior to nivolumab initiation (C1D1) and on therapy at cycle 2 day 1 and cycle 4 day 1. Peripheral blood was collected in 8 mL Vacutainer Cell Preparation Tubes, from which PBMCs were isolated by centrifugation and then cryopreserved. Purified CD4+ and CD8+ fractions were prepared only for cases where an additional PBMC sample was available. Magnetically labelled cells were depleted on LS columns in a quadroMACS separator, and the flow-through was collected as the purified fraction.

The source of this sequence is a human donor with classical Hodgkin lymphoma. Material: CD4+ T cells from blood, obtained before the fourth cycle of nivolumab.

The CDR3 sequence is CASSLTSLHDNEQFF. The sequence in DNA is TGTGCCAGCAGCTTAACGAGTCTCCACGACAATGAGCAGTTCTTC. The V gene is TRBV9 and the J gene is TRBJ2-1; no D gene call is confident. V gives up 4 bases and J gives up 5 bases, and the segment between their germline ends measures 16 bases. The CDR3, cysteine through phenylalanine, is 15 amino acids long. The sequence is cut down to CDR3 DNA, 45 bases in frame from base 1. The germline V gene supplies CDR1 SGDLS and CDR2 YYNGEE.